Each of the 29 T cell receptor beta chains below was sequenced from the same sample in a study of identical twins (dated by TCRdb to the mid-2010s). Library generation was performed with 5' RACE. Sequencing took place on an Illumina HiSeq 2000. The public reads were run again by TCRdb, first through fastp at Q25 and then through MiXCR, and only productive beta chains were kept. One record per CDR3 amino acid sequence lists the most common genes and DNA. The sample profile shows 450,000 or so distinct CDR3 sequences; around a sixth of them were found once. The ten top clones hold around 12% of the sample. The specimen was naive T cells sorted from blood. The cell subset or site label for this specimen denotes: cells isolated with a human naive T-cell isolation kit. The receptors come from a man aged 50 to 59 in good health.

This chain links TRBV4-3 with TRBJ2-7; 7 bases align to TRBD1. Germline trimming cut 4 bases from V and 2 bases from J; bases unmatched to any gene: 8. This CDR3 region has 15 residues. Germline V gene lookup returns CDR1 LGHNA and CDR2 YSLEER. CDR3 protein: CASSPLPGQTYEQYF. Written as DNA, the CDR3 is TGCGCCAGCAGCCCATTACCGGGACAGACCTACGAGCAGTACTTC.

This clonotype has a handful of counts. This chain connects TRBV7-8 to TRBJ1-2, with D maybe TRBD1 (5 bases). V lost 1 base, J lost 6 bases, and 12 bases lay in between. The CDR3 has 14 residues. Looked up from germline, CDR1 is SGHVS and CDR2 is FQNEAQ. CDR3 amino acids: CASSLEPGPDGYTF. CDR3 nucleotide sequence: TGTGCCAGCAGCTTAGAGCCGGGACCTGATGGCTACACCTTC.

The chain links TRBV6-2 or TRBV6-3 to TRBJ2-1; 11 bases match TRBD2. V shed 4 bases and J 2 bases; nucleotides not matched to a gene: 7. The CDR3 sequence is 17 residues long. Germline V gene lookup returns CDR1 MNHEY and CDR2 SVGEGT. The CDR3 reads CASSFHRLAGPYNEQFF. Here the CDR3 DNA reads TGTGCCAGCAGTTTCCACCGACTAGCGGGACCCTACAATGAGCAGTTCTTC.

This clonotype was counted a few times. The genes are TRBV20-1 and TRBJ2-7, with D perhaps matching TRBD2 (6 bases). With 0 bases removed from V and 0 bases from J, the gap between germline ends came to 12 bases. This CDR3 has 15 residues. CDR1 and CDR2 (germline): DFQATT, SNEGSKA (reference sequence). For the CDR3, the DNA is TGCAGTGCTAGAGATGTGAGGGAGGCCTCCTACGAGCAGTACTTC. Translated, it gives CSARDVREASYEQYF.

The sample holds a few counts of this clonotype. The chain couples TRBV29-1 to TRBJ2-7; the match to TRBD2 covers 10 bases. The CDR3 spans 13 residues. Germline lookup yields CDR1 SQVTM and CDR2 ANQGSEA. After removal of 6 bases from V and 5 bases from J, the junction contained 7 bases not matched to a gene. CDR3 sequence reads: CSVRGLAVNEQYF. The CDR3 nucleotides read TGCAGCGTGCGTGGACTAGCGGTTAACGAGCAGTACTTC.

A remark on this clonotype: The junction shows a germline mismatch at one end, possibly a read error. The chain carries TRBV7-7 and TRBJ1-6; D is possibly TRBD1 (6 bases). This CDR3 region has 15 residues. The germline V gene has CDR1 SSHAT and CDR2 FNYEAQ (reference sequence). CDR3 sequence (DNA): TGTGCTAGCAGCGCTGGGGGGCCCTATAATTCACCCCTCCACTTT. Protein product: CASSAGGPYNSPLHF.

This chain joins TRBV3-1 and TRBJ1-1; TRBD1 matches at 11 bases. The V and J ends lost 3 bases and 7 bases, in that order; junction bases with no gene match: 4. CDR3 length: 14 amino acids. Germline loops: CDR1 LGHDT, CDR2 YNNKEL (reference sequence). The CDR3, as DNA: TGTGCCAGCAGCCAGGGGGGACAGGGGGTTGAAGCTTTCTTT. Its protein is CASSQGGQGVEAFF. Full variable domain (remainder filled in from reference TRBV3-1 and TRBJ1-1): DTAVSQTPKYLVTQMGNDKSIKCEQNLGHDTMYWYKQDSKKFLKIMFSYNNKELIINETVPNRFSPKSPDKAHLNLHINSLELGDSAVYFCASSQGGQGVEAFFGQGTRLTVV.

This clonotype appeared many times. The V and J genes are TRBV20-1 and TRBJ2-1; D may be TRBD2 (6 bases). Germline CDR1 DFQATT, CDR2 SNEGSKA (reference sequence). V was pared by 4 bases and J by 8 bases, with 12 bases between. The CDR3 has 12 amino acids. The CDR3 nucleotides are TGCAGTGCTATTAGTACTAGCTATGAGCAGTTCTTC. It codes for CSAISTSYEQFF.

This chain connects TRBV7-2 to TRBJ2-7; 8 bases fit TRBD2. The germline V gene has CDR1 SGHTA and CDR2 FQGNSA. With V trimmed by 4 bases and J by 6 bases, 14 bases remained unmatched. CDR3 length: 16 amino acids. In DNA, the CDR3 is TGTGCCAGCAGCTGGGGCGGCAGCGGGAGAGTTTTCGAGCAGTACTTC. Translation gives CASSWGGSGRVFEQYF.

In its sample, this clonotype was seen a few times. The chain employs TRBV6-5 and TRBJ1-2, with TRBD1 matching over 7 bases. Per germline, CDR1 MNHEY and CDR2 SVGAGI. Germline trimming cut 0 bases from V and 5 bases from J; bases unmatched to any gene: 6. This CDR3 region has 15 residues. CDR3 sequence reads: CASSYSINRGYGYTF. CDR3 sequence (DNA): TGTGCCAGCAGTTACTCGATTAACAGGGGTTATGGCTACACCTTC.

V and J are TRBV6-2 or TRBV6-3 and TRBJ2-7; 7 bases are shared with TRBD1. The CDR3 spans 12 residues. The germline V gene has CDR1 MNHEY and CDR2 SVGEGT. Trimming took 7 bases from V and 6 from J; bases not matched to a gene: 6. For the CDR3, the DNA is TGTGCCAGCACCTTGACAGGGTTCGAGCAGTACTTC. Translated: CASTLTGFEQYF.

This clonotype was observed many times. The chain joins TRBV20-1 to TRBJ2-3; 9 bases align to TRBD2. Looked up from germline, CDR1 is DFQATT and CDR2 is SNEGSKA (reference sequence). With V trimmed by 0 bases and J by 5 bases, 9 bases remained unmatched. The CDR3 is made up of 16 amino acids. The CDR3 DNA reads as TGCAGTGCTAGAGATGATAGCGGGAGCCTCCTAGATACGCAGTATTTT. It yields the protein CSARDDSGSLLDTQYF.

The rearrangement links TRBV15 to TRBJ2-5; TRBD2 might be the D (6 bases). V lost 1 base and J 4 bases, leaving 10 bases between the germline ends. Per the germline V gene, CDR1 is LNHNV and CDR2 is YYDKDF (reference sequence). This CDR3 contains 14 residues. CDR3 coding DNA: TGTGCCACCAGCAGAGTGGGAGGTATAGAGACCCAGTACTTC. Protein: CATSRVGGIETQYF.

J is TRBJ2-7 and V is TRBV24-1, with D possibly being TRBD1 (6 bases). The CDR3 loop spans 15 amino acids. V was cut by 2 bases and J by 6 bases, with 16 bases left in between. Germline CDR1 is KGHDR and CDR2 is SFDVKD. CDR3 in amino acids: CATSDSSGERFEQYF. CDR3 DNA sequence: TGTGCCACCAGTGATTCATCAGGGGAGAGGTTCGAGCAGTACTTC.

This clonotype was observed a few times. This chain joins TRBV20-1 and TRBJ1-1; 7 nucleotides align to TRBD1. V gave up 4 bases and J gave up 3 bases; unmatched junction bases: 2. Germline V gene data show CDR1 as DFQATT and CDR2 as SNEGSKA (reference sequence). This CDR3 has 12 residues. The CDR3 sequence: CSANTGDTEAFF. Here the CDR3 DNA reads TGCAGTGCTAATACAGGGGACACTGAAGCTTTCTTT.

The chain carries TRBV27 and TRBJ2-1; possible D gene TRBD1, 6 bases. The germline V and J ends were trimmed by 10 bases and 7 bases, with 14 bases remaining between them. The CDR3 has 12 amino acids. Germline CDR1 MNHEY, CDR2 SMNVEV (reference sequence). CDR3 region: CAKRDTRNEQFF. In DNA, the CDR3 is TGTGCCAAGAGGGACACCAGGAATGAGCAGTTCTTC.

This clonotype was recorded a few times. The chain combines TRBV20-1 with TRBJ1-4; tentatively, D is TRBD1 (5 bases). Germline V CDR1 and CDR2: DFQATT, SNEGSKA (reference sequence). V was cut by 5 bases and J by 6 bases, with 16 bases left in between. The CDR3 consists of 14 residues. CDR3 sequence reads: CSAGGGDLYEKLFF. The CDR3 DNA reads TGCAGTGCTGGCGGAGGGGATTTGTATGAAAAACTGTTTTTT.

This clonotype was counted between two and nine times. The chain uses TRBV6-5 and TRBJ2-3; TRBD2 agrees at 11 bases. Germline values: CDR1 MNHEY, CDR2 SVGAGI. J was trimmed by 4 bases and V by 2 bases; bases with no gene match: 2. There are 15 residues in the CDR3. The CDR3, as DNA: TGTGCCAGCAGTTACACTAGCGGGAGTTCAGATACGCAGTATTTT. This codes for CASSYTSGSSDTQYF.

This clonotype was counted a few times. The chain carries TRBV20-1 and TRBJ1-5; 10 bases are a match to TRBD1. CDR1 is DFQATT, CDR2 SNEGSKA, per germline (reference sequence). V shed 1 base, J shed 7 bases, and the junction held 4 bases outside the gene matches. The CDR3 consists of 14 residues. The CDR3 DNA sequence: TGCAGTGCTAGAGCCGGGACAGGGGCCCAGCCCCAGCATTTT. Protein: CSARAGTGAQPQHF.

This clonotype was found a few times. The chain joins TRBV9 to TRBJ2-1, with TRBD2 matching over 9 bases. Germline lookup yields CDR1 SGDLS and CDR2 YYNGEE. V lost 3 bases to trimming and J lost 2 bases; unmatched junction nucleotides: 12. The CDR3 is made up of 18 amino acids. The CDR3 nucleotides read TGTGCCAGCAGCGGAGTAGTCAGGACTAGCGAAACCTACAATGAGCAGTTCTTC. It codes for CASSGVVRTSETYNEQFF.

This clonotype was seen many times. The chain has TRBV28 and TRBJ2-1; the match to TRBD2 covers 9 bases. J gave up 2 bases and V 8 bases, and 10 bases lay outside the gene matches. The CDR3 runs to 16 residues. Per the germline V gene, CDR1 is MDHEN and CDR2 is SYDVKM. The CDR3, as DNA: TGTGCCAGCCCCCGTTTTGCGGGAGGGCCCTACAATGAGCAGTTCTTC. Protein: CASPRFAGGPYNEQFF.

The table lists this clonotype with a few counts. J is TRBJ1-2 and V is TRBV20-1; D might be TRBD1 (6 bases). Germline CDR1 DFQATT, CDR2 SNEGSKA (reference sequence). The CDR3 covers 12 residues. The V and J ends lost 4 bases and 3 bases respectively, with 9 bases between them. CDR3 region: CSAKSGDYGYTF. The DNA for the CDR3 is TGCAGTGCTAAGTCAGGGGACTATGGCTACACCTTC.

The table lists this clonotype with a few counts. The CDR3 reads CASTYGRGRTGGNTIYF. The CDR3 region has the DNA TGTGCCAGCACCTACGGGAGGGGGCGGACTGGTGGAAACACCATATATTTT. The chain couples TRBV6-1 to TRBJ1-3, with TRBD1 matching 7 bases. V was pared by 7 bases and J by 3 bases, with 15 bases of the junction left unmatched. The CDR3 is made up of 17 amino acids. Germline CDR1 is MNHNS and CDR2 is SASEGT.

This clonotype has just a few counts. The germline gene is not matched at one end of the junction; a read error may be the cause. The rearrangement uses TRBV20-1 and TRBJ2-1; TRBD2 is a possible D gene (7 bases). The CDR3 totals 15 residues. Germline CDR1 DFQATT, CDR2 SNEGSKA (reference sequence). The CDR3 sequence is CSARVGRGTYNEQFF. Here the CDR3 DNA reads TGCAGTGCCAGAGTTGGGCGGGGGACATACAATGAGCAGTTCTTC.

This clonotype was observed at least ten times. The chain joins TRBV11-1 to TRBJ2-1; 14 nucleotides match TRBD2. Germline-derived CDR1 and CDR2 are SGHAT and FQDESV (reference sequence). The CDR3 sequence is 21 residues long. Trimming cost V 5 bases and J 4 bases; bases outside gene matches: 19. The CDR3: CASSQPAMTSGRALGYNEQFF. The CDR3 region has the DNA TGTGCCAGCAGCCAGCCGGCCATGACTAGCGGGAGGGCCCTTGGGTACAATGAGCAGTTCTTC.

This clonotype was seen repeatedly, ten times or more. The chain couples TRBV12-3 or TRBV12-4 to TRBJ2-1; 14 nucleotides line up with TRBD2. The length of the CDR3 is 17 residues. After removal of 5 bases from V and 3 bases from J, the junction contained 6 bases not matched to a gene. Here the CDR3 reads CASSPGLAGEYYNEQFF. CDR3 nucleotides: TGTGCCAGCAGTCCGGGACTAGCGGGGGAGTACTACAATGAGCAGTTCTTC.

There are many counts of this clonotype. V is TRBV5-1 and J is TRBJ2-5; 7 bases map to TRBD2. Germline V gene data show CDR1 as SGHRS and CDR2 as YFSETQ. V trimming: 4 bases; J trimming: 4 bases; junction bases outside the gene matches: 13. CDR3 size: 16 residues. CDR3 amino acids: CASSPTSNRRGETQYF. Written as DNA, the CDR3 is TGCGCCAGCAGCCCGACTAGCAACCGCCGGGGAGAGACCCAGTACTTC.

This clonotype was detected a few times. One junction end disagrees with the germline gene, perhaps due to a read error. The J gene is TRBJ2-5, the V gene TRBV2; D gene unclear. Germline loops: CDR1 SNHLY, CDR2 FYNNEI. CDR3 size: 12 residues. The CDR3: CASSEDTQEYHF. The CDR3 region has the DNA TGTGCCAGCAGTGAAGATACGCAGGAGTACCACTTC.

The V gene is TRBV15, the J gene TRBJ2-5; D is unclear. Germline CDR1 and CDR2: LNHNV and YYDKDF (reference sequence). Trimming removed 0 bases from V and 4 bases from J, with 3 bases in between. This CDR3 region has 12 residues. The CDR3 sequence is CATSRDIETQYF. The CDR3 DNA is TGTGCCACCAGCAGAGATATAGAGACCCAGTACTTC.